The 21 T cell receptor beta chains presented below share a single source sample, sequenced in a study of blood T cell repertoires in COVID-19. Sequencing was performed with immunoSEQ multiplex PCR; in TCRdb, only in-frame clones are kept and a portion is missing. The data contain 120,000 to 150,000 clones, over 65% of them singletons. Sequencing was carried out using peripheral blood. The receptors here all came from a man aged 45 to 65 with acute or convalescent COVID-19.

This chain uses TRBV6-5 with TRBJ2-2; D ambiguous. This CDR3 comprises 11 residues. Germline loops: CDR1 MNHEY, CDR2 SVGAGI. V gave up 7 bases and J gave up 7 bases, with 7 bases separating them. CDR3 residues: CASKSIGELFF. In DNA form, the CDR3 reads TGTGCCAGCAAGAGTATCGGGGAGCTGTTTTTT.

The chain has TRBV19 and TRBJ1-4, with 8 bases identical to TRBD1. Germline CDR1 and CDR2: LNHDA and SQIVND (reference sequence). The CDR3 sequence is 15 residues long. Trimming took 3 bases from V and 6 from J; bases not matched to a gene: 6. CDR3 nucleotide sequence: TGTGCCAGTAGTATCCTATCAGGGGGCGATGAAAAACTGTTTTTT. Its protein is CASSILSGGDEKLFF.

The chain uses TRBV10-2 and TRBJ2-2, with 8 positions matching TRBD2. The CDR3 is 14 residues long. In germline, CDR1 is WSHSY, CDR2 SAAADI. Trimming removed 6 bases from V and 6 bases from J; junction bases left unmatched: 6. CDR3 DNA: TGCGCCAGCAGGCTAGCGGGCCCTCCCGGGGAGCTGTTTTTT. Translated, it gives CASRLAGPPGELFF.

The chain recombines TRBV7-2 with TRBJ1-4; unclear D gene. This CDR3 contains 15 residues. CDR1 and CDR2 (germline): SGHTA, FQGNSA. Trimming removed 1 base at V and 0 bases at J, with 6 bases between. CDR3 residues: CASSLDITTNEKLFF. In DNA, the CDR3 is TGTGCCAGCAGCTTAGACATTACAACTAATGAAAAACTGTTTTTT.

This clone was detected only once. The chain recombines TRBV5-1 with TRBJ2-7; 10 nucleotides line up with TRBD2. The V segment lost 2 bases and the J segment 1 base; nucleotides outside the gene matches: 3. This CDR3 has 15 residues. Germline CDR1 and CDR2: SGHRS and YFSETQ. The CDR3 spells CASSFSGGLSYEQYF. The CDR3 DNA follows: TGCGCCAGCAGCTTTAGCGGGGGGCTTTCCTACGAGCAGTACTTC.

V gene TRBV7-3 combines with J gene TRBJ2-7; D possibly corresponds to TRBD1 (6 bases). Germline CDR1 reads SGHTA; CDR2 reads FQGTGA. The ends were cut back, 5 bases at V and 5 bases at J, with 13 bases in the middle. The CDR3 has 13 residues. The CDR3 sequence is CASSQQQGNEQYF. The CDR3, as DNA: TGTGCCAGCAGCCAACAACAGGGTAACGAGCAGTACTTC.

The chain uses TRBV19 and TRBJ1-4; no definite D call. The V gene lost 3 bases and the J gene lost 4 bases, with 9 bases spanning the gap. Per the germline V gene, CDR1 is LNHDA and CDR2 is SQIVND (reference sequence). The CDR3 has 14 residues. In DNA, the CDR3 is TGTGCCAGTAGTATTAAGGGAGATAATGAAAAACTGTTTTTT. This translates into CASSIKGDNEKLFF.

The chain couples TRBV3-1 (or the pseudogene TRBV3-2) to TRBJ2-2; TRBD2 matches at 12 bases. Germline lookup yields CDR1 LGHDT and CDR2 YNNKEL (reference sequence). This CDR3 is built from 15 residues. With V trimmed by 3 bases and J by 8 bases, 4 bases remained unmatched. The CDR3 coding sequence is TGTGCCAGCAGCCAGATCGGGACTAGCGGGGGGGAGCTGTTTTTT. It encodes CASSQIGTSGGELFF.

On this clone itself: This specimen includes other DNA sequences encoding the same CDR3. This chain joins TRBV5-1 and TRBJ2-3; D might be TRBD1 (5 bases). The CDR3 is 15 residues long. Trimming stripped 0 bases from V and 2 bases from J, with 10 bases between. The V gene's germline CDR1 is SGHRS and CDR2 YFSETQ. In nucleotides, the CDR3 is TGCGCCAGCAGCTTGGTAGGACAACCCACAGATACGCAGTATTTT. Protein product: CASSLVGQPTDTQYF.

This clone showed up many times. The rearrangement uses TRBV2 and TRBJ2-7, with 9 bases identical to TRBD2. The CDR3 covers 12 residues. Germline lookup yields CDR1 SNHLY and CDR2 FYNNEI. V dropped 6 bases and J dropped 5; count of bases not matched to a gene: 2. This chain's CDR3 is CASRAGGDEQYF. In nucleotides, the CDR3 is TGTGCCAGCAGGGCGGGAGGGGACGAGCAGTACTTC. The variable domain in full, completed from reference TRBV2 and TRBJ2-7, reads EPEVTQTPSHQVTQMGQEVILRCVPISNHLYFYWYRQILGQKVEFLVSFYNNEISEKSEIFDDQFSVERPDGSNFTLKIRSTKLEDSAMYFCASRAGGDEQYFGPGTRLTVT.

V is TRBV2 and J is TRBJ2-5, with D perhaps matching TRBD2 (7 bases). The V gene's germline CDR1 is SNHLY and CDR2 FYNNEI. V gave up 3 bases and J gave up 7 bases, with 15 bases separating them. The CDR3 covers 14 residues. The CDR3 spells CASSDVGGPGTQYF. CDR3 coding DNA: TGTGCCAGCAGTGACGTCGGGGGGCCCGGGACCCAGTACTTC.

The V call is TRBV5-1, the J call TRBJ1-4, with no clear D. V was clipped by 4 bases and J by 3 bases, with 7 bases between them. CDR1 SGHRS and CDR2 YFSETQ come from the germline V gene. The CDR3 totals 13 residues. The CDR3 reads CASSGRANEKLFF. The CDR3, as DNA: TGCGCCAGCAGCGGGCGGGCTAATGAAAAACTGTTTTTT.

This clone is a singleton in its sample. The chain is built from TRBV18 and TRBJ2-1; maybe TRBD1 (5 bases). This CDR3 is 14 amino acids long. The germline V gene has CDR1 KGHSH and CDR2 LQKENI. V lost 0 bases to trimming and J lost 8 bases, with 11 bases between them. CDR3 region: CASSPPRVDDEQFF. The CDR3 DNA reads TGTGCCAGCTCACCACCCAGGGTGGACGATGAGCAGTTCTTC.

This clone was seen once. The chain carries TRBV5-1 and TRBJ1-2; 10 positions match TRBD1. The CDR3 has 18 amino acids. J gave up 0 bases and V 4 bases, and 12 bases lay outside the gene matches. Germline-derived CDR1 and CDR2 are SGHRS and YFSETQ. CDR3 in amino acids: CASSATGTGDGANYGYTF. The CDR3 nucleotides read TGCGCCAGCAGCGCAACCGGGACAGGGGACGGGGCTAACTATGGCTACACCTTC.

This chain uses TRBV7-9 with TRBJ2-3; 8 bases fit TRBD2. This CDR3 is 16 amino acids long. Germline CDR1 is SEHNR and CDR2 is FQNEAQ (reference sequence). The junction had 4 bases not matched to a gene; V was cut back by 0 bases and J by 2 bases. CDR3: CASSLAAGGNTDTQYF. The CDR3 DNA is TGTGCCAGCAGCTTAGCCGCGGGGGGAAACACAGATACGCAGTATTTT.

This clone was seen a few times. The V and J genes are TRBV5-6 and TRBJ1-2; D perhaps matches TRBD1 (6 bases). Deletions cut 5 bases from V and 7 bases from J, with 12 bases between. Germline lookup yields CDR1 SGHDT and CDR2 YYEEEE. This CDR3 is built from 12 residues. The CDR3: CASRRDRLGYTF. In DNA, the CDR3 is TGTGCCAGCAGACGCGACAGGCTTGGCTACACCTTC.

The rearrangement uses TRBV9 and TRBJ2-7, with TRBD2 identical over 9 bases. Germline V CDR1 and CDR2: SGDLS, YYNGEE. J was trimmed by 2 bases and V by 1 base; bases with no gene match: 1. The length of the CDR3 is 14 residues. DNA of the CDR3: TGTGCCAGCAGCGTAAGCGGGGGGCCCTACGAGCAGTACTTC. Amino acids: CASSVSGGPYEQYF. The variable domain in full, completed from reference TRBV9 and TRBJ2-7, reads DSGVTQTPKHLITATGQRVTLRCSPRSGDLSVYWYQQSLDQGLQFLIQYYNGEERAKGNILERFSAQQFPDLHSELNLSSLELGDSALYFCASSVSGGPYEQYFGPGTRLTVT.

This clone was recorded a few times. The chain links TRBV5-1 to TRBJ1-2; 9 nucleotides align to TRBD1. The germline V gene has CDR1 SGHRS and CDR2 YFSETQ. The CDR3 loop spans 15 amino acids. J lost 6 bases, V lost 5 bases, and 11 bases had no gene match. The CDR3 DNA reads as TGCGCCAGCAGTGAAGGGACAGGGAGAAATGATGGCTACACCTTC. Residues: CASSEGTGRNDGYTF.

The chain couples TRBV11-3 to TRBJ1-1; tentative D call: TRBD1 (6 bases). Germline loops: CDR1 SGHNT, CDR2 YENEEA. This CDR3 is built from 15 residues. Trimming stripped 0 bases from V and 1 base from J, with 9 bases between. CDR3 sequence reads: CASSLDGQQNTEAFF. The CDR3 DNA is TGTGCCAGCAGCTTAGATGGACAGCAGAACACTGAAGCTTTCTTT.

The chain is built from TRBV28 and TRBJ1-2; 7 bases are shared with TRBD1. There are 14 residues in the CDR3. Per the germline V gene, CDR1 is MDHEN and CDR2 is SYDVKM. Germline trimming cut 8 bases from V and 4 bases from J; bases unmatched to any gene: 10. CDR3 residues: CASWGRQGSYGYTF. DNA of the CDR3: TGTGCCAGCTGGGGGAGACAGGGATCCTATGGCTACACCTTC.

This clone was found a few times. The chain has TRBV13 and TRBJ2-2; possibly TRBD2 for D (5 bases). Trimming took 3 bases from V and 6 from J, leaving 11 bases between them. Germline CDR1 and CDR2: PRHDT and FYEKMQ (reference sequence). The CDR3 length is 14 residues. For the CDR3, the DNA is TGTGCCAGCAGCTTCTCGGGGAGCTCCGGGGAGCTGTTTTTT. Protein: CASSFSGSSGELFF.